This is a list of T cell receptor beta chains from one sample in a study of blood T cell repertoires in COVID-19. Generated by immunoSEQ multiplex PCR, the TCRdb table keeps only in-frame clones and is missing some. The sample has 52,000 or so clones, 86% seen once. The specimen sequenced was peripheral blood. These receptors came from an elderly man with acute or convalescent COVID-19. Each CDR3 is given with its conserved first and last residue. D genes are given only for firm matches. Size tells how often a clone was seen (once, few, many) or the class of an expanded clone, and some rows leave it out.

size,J,D,V,DNA,CDR3
few,TRBJ1-1,.,TRBV25-1,TGTGCCAGCAGCCGCCGGGGTAACACTGAAGCTTTCTTT,CASSRRGNTEAFF
.,TRBJ2-3,TRBD1,TRBV27,TGTGCCAGCACCGCTAACAGGGGAACGAATACGCAGTATTTT,CASTANRGTNTQYF
.,TRBJ1-5,.,TRBV19,TGTGCCAGCCTGGACGATAAAGGGGCCCTAAATCAGCCCCAGCATTTT,CASLDDKGALNQPQHF
.,TRBJ1-1,TRBD1,TRBV4-1,TGCGCCAGCAGCCAAGTACAGGGGACCCATGAAGCTTTCTTT,CASSQVQGTHEAFF
.,TRBJ2-1,.,TRBV7-2,TGTGCCAGCAGCCCCAGGGGCAGCTCCTACAATGAGCAGTTCTTC,CASSPRGSSYNEQFF
.,TRBJ1-3,.,TRBV5-8,TGTGCCAGCAGCTTGGCCACAACAGCCTCTGGAAACACCATATATTTT,CASSLATTASGNTIYF
.,TRBJ1-5,TRBD1,TRBV5-5,TGTGCCAGCAGCTCCGGGACAGGTTTAAATCAGCCCCAGCATTTT,CASSSGTGLNQPQHF
few,TRBJ2-1,.,TRBV5-1,TGCGCCAGCAGCTTGACAGGCCCCAGCTCCTACAATGAGCAGTTCTTC,CASSLTGPSSYNEQFF
.,TRBJ1-6,.,TRBV2,TGTGCCAGCAGGGTCACGGGAAATTCACCCCTCCACTTT,CASRVTGNSPLHF
.,TRBJ1-1,TRBD1,TRBV9,TGTGCCAGCAGCGCCGGACAGGGATCGGGCACTGAAGCTTTCTTT,CASSAGQGSGTEAFF
.,TRBJ2-2,TRBD2,TRBV3-1/TRBV3-2,TGTGCCAGCAGCCAAGAAAGCCTAGCGGGGGTCGCCACCGGGGAGCTGTTTTTT,CASSQESLAGVATGELFF
.,TRBJ2-7,TRBD2,TRBV7-9,TGTGCCAGCAGCCCAGACCCGGGGGAGGGGCAGTACTTC,CASSPDPGEGQYF
.,TRBJ1-3,.,TRBV7-2,TGTGCCAGCAGCTTAGTTAGTGCAGGGCATACTGGAAACACCATATATTTT,CASSLVSAGHTGNTIYF
.,TRBJ2-2,.,TRBV6-5,TGTGCCAGCAGTAACGCGGGGCCAATCACCGGGGAGCTGTTTTTT,CASSNAGPITGELFF
.,TRBJ2-5,.,TRBV19,TGTGCCAGTAGCTTCCCCCGGGGTAACCAAGAGACCCAGTACTTC,CASSFPRGNQETQYF
few,TRBJ1-6,.,TRBV5-6,TGTGCCAGCAGCCCCTACGGTACGAGAGGTTCACCCCTCCACTTT,CASSPYGTRGSPLHF
few,TRBJ1-6,TRBD1,TRBV10-2,TGCGCCAGCATCGCCTTACAGGGGGGCGGGTCACCCCTCCACTTT,CASIALQGGGSPLHF
.,TRBJ2-3,TRBD1,TRBV4-3,TGCGCCAGCAGTCGGGGGGACAGGGCCACAGATACGCAGTATTTT,CASSRGDRATDTQYF
once,TRBJ1-1,.,TRBV11-2,TGTGCCAGCAGCTTGACTGACGGGGAAGAAGCTTTCTTT,CASSLTDGEEAFF
.,TRBJ1-1,.,TRBV7-2,TGTGCCAGCAGCTTAGGCAGGGCGAACACTGAAGCTTTCTTT,CASSLGRANTEAFF
.,TRBJ2-7,TRBD1,TRBV11-3,TGTGCCAGCAGCGCCGGGACAGGGGCATACGAGCAGTACTTC,CASSAGTGAYEQYF
.,TRBJ1-2,TRBD1,TRBV5-1,TGCGCCAGCAGCTTGGCGACAGGGGGGAGCTATGGCTACACCTTC,CASSLATGGSYGYTF
.,TRBJ2-1,TRBD2,TRBV7-2,TGTGCCAGCGTTGCGACTAGCGGGCGCAATGAGCAGTTCTTC,CASVATSGRNEQFF
.,TRBJ1-5,.,TRBV12-2,TGTGCAAGTCGCCACCCAGGGCCCCAGCATTTT,CASRHPGPQHF
.,TRBJ2-7,TRBD1,TRBV19,TGTGCCAGTAGTCCCGGGACAGGGCACTACGAGCAGTACTTC,CASSPGTGHYEQYF
.,TRBJ1-6,.,TRBV5-1,TGCGCCAGCAGCTTGGCCACGGGGAATAATTCACCCCTCCACTTT,CASSLATGNNSPLHF
.,TRBJ2-3,TRBD2,TRBV5-8,TGTGCCAGCAGCTTAGCGGGGGCCCTAAGCACAGATACGCAGTATTTT,CASSLAGALSTDTQYF
.,TRBJ1-4,TRBD1,TRBV18,TGTGCCAGCTCACCTAGGGGGCTGACTAATGAAAAACTGTTTTTT,CASSPRGLTNEKLFF
.,TRBJ1-5,.,TRBV7-2,TGTGCCAGCAGCTTAGTAGGAGAGAGCAATCAGCCCCAGCATTTT,CASSLVGESNQPQHF